The 15 T cell receptor beta chains presented below share a single source sample, sequenced in a study of blood T cells in healthy people across ages. The second PCR ran roughly 6 to 12 cycles with a sample-barcoded 5' primer and J-beta primers. TCRdb called the 5' RACE reads again in MiXCR, with one record for every CDR3 protein. Found here are fewer than 1.5 million distinct CDR3 sequences, 42% of them singletons; the top ten hold under 8%. Material for sequencing was blood. The receptor source for this set is a woman in her late teens or twenties in good health.

The CDR3 is CSARDATGITEAFF. As DNA, the CDR3 is TGCAGTGCTAGAGACGCGACCGGGATCACTGAAGCTTTCTTT. This rearrangement joins TRBV20-1 to TRBJ1-1; no clear D gene. The CDR3 is 14 residues long. Trimming pared 0 bases from V and 4 bases from J, leaving 12 bases between. The V gene's germline CDR1 is DFQATT and CDR2 SNEGSKA (reference sequence).

The chain is built from TRBV29-1 and TRBJ2-3; maybe TRBD2 (6 bases). V lost 4 bases to trimming and J lost 5 bases, with 19 bases between them. This CDR3 region has 15 residues. Germline lookup yields CDR1 SQVTM and CDR2 ANQGSEA. The CDR3 DNA reads as TGCAGCGTTGTCCGGGGGACGTATACACAAGATACGCAGTATTTT. Its translation: CSVVRGTYTQDTQYF.

This clonotype is a singleton in its sample. The CDR3: CASSCDRGVHEQYF. The CDR3 region has the DNA TGTGCCAGCAGCTGCGACAGGGGCGTCCACGAGCAGTACTTC. The V gene is TRBV5-6, the J gene TRBJ2-7, with 8 bases lining up with TRBD1. Germline V gene sequence: CDR1 SGHDT, CDR2 YYEEEE. V dropped 3 bases and J dropped 5; count of bases not matched to a gene: 7. This CDR3 contains 14 residues.

This clonotype was seen many times. The gene calls are TRBV10-3 and TRBJ1-4, with D perhaps matching TRBD1 (5 bases). CDR1 and CDR2 from the germline V gene are ENHRY and SYGVKD. The V and J ends lost 0 bases and 2 bases respectively, with 10 bases between them. This CDR3 comprises 16 residues. The CDR3 spells CAISESKGQTNEKLFF. The CDR3 nucleotides are TGTGCCATCAGTGAGTCGAAGGGGCAGACTAATGAAAAACTGTTTTTT.

The chain is built from TRBV10-3 and TRBJ2-1; 8 nucleotides agree with TRBD1. The junction had 10 bases not matched to a gene; V was cut back by 11 bases and J by 7 bases. The germline gives CDR1 ENHRY, CDR2 SYGVKD. The CDR3 is made up of 13 amino acids. CDR3 coding DNA: TGTGCCCCGTCAGGGGGCCCTAGGAATGAGCAGTTCTTC. As protein: CAPSGGPRNEQFF.

The chain is built from TRBV15 and TRBJ1-3; TRBD1 agrees at 10 bases. Trimming at V came to 4 bases and at J to 3 bases, leaving 3 bases not matched to a gene. The CDR3 totals 15 residues. CDR1 and CDR2 (germline): LNHNV, YYDKDF (reference sequence). This CDR3 reads CATSTDRGLGNTIYF. CDR3 nucleotide sequence: TGTGCCACCAGCACCGACAGGGGGCTTGGAAACACCATATATTTT.

The chain combines TRBV6-5 with TRBJ1-2, with D perhaps matching TRBD1 (5 bases). The germline V gene has CDR1 MNHEY and CDR2 SVGAGI. The ends were cut back, 0 bases at V and 7 bases at J, with 15 bases in the middle. There are 15 residues in the CDR3. CDR3: CASSYSGPWKSGYTF. DNA for the CDR3: TGTGCCAGCAGTTACTCGGGACCCTGGAAGAGTGGCTACACCTTC.

The rearrangement joins TRBV2 to TRBJ1-5, with D perhaps TRBD1 (6 bases). The CDR3 spans 15 residues. The ends were cut back, 3 bases at V and 4 bases at J, with 13 bases in the middle. Germline V gene data show CDR1 as SNHLY and CDR2 as FYNNEI. The CDR3 DNA sequence: TGTGCCAGCAGTGAGTCGGACAGCAGAAATCAGCCCCAGCATTTT. Its protein product is CASSESDSRNQPQHF.

In this sample, this clonotype turned up a few times. This sequence joins TRBV25-1 and TRBJ2-7; possibly TRBD1 for D (5 bases). CDR3 length: 12 amino acids. V shed 9 bases and J shed 5 bases, with 14 bases lying between them. CDR1 and CDR2 from the germline V gene are MGHDK and SYGVNS. This CDR3 reads CARTLRGHEQYF. DNA of the CDR3: TGTGCCAGGACGTTAAGGGGCCACGAGCAGTACTTC.

In its sample, this clonotype was seen a few times. The CDR3 sequence is CAISGTFDSPLHF. The CDR3, as DNA: TGTGCCATCAGCGGGACATTCGATTCACCCCTCCACTTT. This chain joins TRBV10-3 and TRBJ1-6, with a possible D match to TRBD1 (6 bases). V lost 6 bases, J lost 8 bases, and 11 bases lay in between. CDR1 ENHRY and CDR2 SYGVKD come from the germline V gene. CDR3 size: 13 residues.

In regard to this clonotype: At one boundary the junction diverges from the germline segment, which might be a read error. V is TRBV15 and J is TRBJ2-7; TRBD1 matches 8 bases. The end of the DNA fits TRBJ2-5 better, so the J call may be wrong. Germline CDR1 is LNHNV and CDR2 is YYDKDF (reference sequence). The CDR3 consists of 15 residues. The CDR3 DNA is TGTGCCGCCAGCGGAACTTTAACAGGGGGAGAGACCCAGTACTTC. The encoded protein is CAASGTLTGGETQYF.

This chain connects TRBV5-1 to TRBJ1-1; 7 bases are a match to TRBD1. The length of the CDR3 is 13 residues. Germline trimming cut 4 bases from V and 8 bases from J; bases unmatched to any gene: 8. CDR1 is SGHRS, CDR2 YFSETQ, per germline. CDR3 nucleotides: TGCGCCAGCAGCCCGGGAGGGACAGCCGAAGCTTTCTTT. Residues: CASSPGGTAEAFF.

The chain couples TRBV29-1 to TRBJ1-2, with 9 bases aligning to TRBD1. Germline V lookup: CDR1 SQVTM, CDR2 ANQGSEA. This CDR3 contains 13 residues. V lost 8 bases, J lost 3 bases, and 7 bases stayed unmatched. CDR3 nucleotides: TGCAGCTCAGAACAGGGGGCAGACTATGGCTACACCTTC. This translates into CSSEQGADYGYTF. The whole variable domain, remainder taken from reference TRBV29-1 and TRBJ1-2, is SAVISQKPSRDICQRGTSLTIQCQVDSQVTMMFWYRQQPGQSLTLIATANQGSEATYESGFVIDKFPISRPNLTFSTLTVSNMSPEDSSIYLCSSEQGADYGYTFGSGTRLTVV.

The rearrangement links TRBV10-3 to TRBJ2-4; D remains unclear. The DNA matches TRBJ2-7 better at its end, which makes the J call doubtful. This CDR3 region has 15 residues. Germline V CDR1 and CDR2: ENHRY, SYGVKD. The CDR3 loop reads CAISEPHVRYDEQYF. CDR3 nucleotide sequence: TGTGCCATCAGTGAGCCGCACGTCAGATATGACGAGCAGTACTTC.

The table lists this clonotype with a few counts. This chain uses TRBV2 with TRBJ1-1; maybe TRBD1 (6 bases). The V and J ends lost 9 bases and 0 bases respectively, with 17 bases between them. The CDR3 has 15 amino acids. The germline V gene encodes CDR1 SNHLY and CDR2 FYNNEI. In nucleotides, the CDR3 is TGTGCCAGTTCCCTTTGGACAGCCATGAACACTGAAGCTTTCTTT. Translated, it gives CASSLWTAMNTEAFF.